The 24 T cell receptor beta chains listed next were all sequenced from one sample in a study of cytomegalovirus exposure and HLA in healthy donors (dated by TCRdb to 2017 to 2019). The library relied on the immunoSEQ multiplex PCR assay. A mixture of 60 forward primers for TCR Vbeta segments and 13 reverse primers for TCR Jbeta segments was used in the multiplex PCR. TCRdb provides this immuneACCESS table in a form limited to in-frame rearrangements. Some clones are lacking; in checked studies, under half of them reflect an unresolved V gene, and why the rest are absent is not known. For this sample there are over 100,000 clones; 60% to 85% appear just once. The ten top clones hold 1.3% to 1.5% of the sample. Material: PBMCs. These receptors originate from a woman aged 40 to 50 in good health and CMV-seronegative.

V and J are TRBV7-6 and TRBJ1-2; 9 nucleotides match TRBD1. Germline V CDR1 and CDR2: SGHVS, FNYEAQ. CDR3 length equals 16 residues. The V gene end was trimmed by 2 bases and the J gene end by 8 bases; junction bases not matched to a gene: 12. The chain's CDR3 is CASSLILLGTGRGYTF. CDR3 coding DNA: TGTGCCAGCAGCTTAATATTGTTGGGGACAGGGAGGGGCTACACCTTC.

This clone turned up a few times. This chain uses TRBV2 with TRBJ2-2; 13 positions match TRBD2. V shed 4 bases, J shed 4 bases, and the junction held 6 bases outside the gene matches. Germline V gene sequence: CDR1 SNHLY, CDR2 FYNNEI. There are 17 residues in the CDR3. The CDR3: CASSGTSGGASTGELFF. CDR3 bases: TGTGCCAGCAGTGGTACTAGCGGGGGGGCGAGCACCGGGGAGCTGTTTTTT.

The chain uses TRBV28 and TRBJ2-1; the match to TRBD2 covers 10 bases. V trimming: 0 bases; J trimming: 5 bases; junction bases outside the gene matches: 4. Germline V gives CDR1 MDHEN, CDR2 SYDVKM. The CDR3 runs 16 residues. CDR3 sequence: CASSLWPSGGDNEQFF. CDR3 in DNA: TGTGCCAGCAGTTTATGGCCCAGCGGGGGGGACAATGAGCAGTTCTTC.

This clone has just a few counts. The gene calls are TRBV7-9 and TRBJ1-1; TRBD1 matches 9 bases. The ends lost 5 bases at V and 4 bases at J; junction bases unmatched: 8. The CDR3 covers 15 residues. Germline-derived CDR1 and CDR2 are SEHNR and FQNEAQ (reference sequence). In DNA form, the CDR3 reads TGTGCCAGCAGCCCAACGGACAGGGGAGGCACTGAAGCTTTCTTT. Translation: CASSPTDRGGTEAFF.

The chain links TRBV11-2 to TRBJ1-4, with 8 nucleotides matching TRBD1. V dropped 5 bases and J dropped 2; count of bases not matched to a gene: 7. There are 16 residues in the CDR3. Germline V gives CDR1 SGHAT, CDR2 FQNNGV. The CDR3, as DNA: TGTGCCAGCAGCATTCCGGGACAGGCGACTAATGAAAAACTGTTTTTT. This encodes CASSIPGQATNEKLFF.

This clone showed up just once. This chain links TRBV15 with TRBJ1-4, with 7 bases identical to TRBD1. The CDR3 loop spans 19 amino acids. Per the germline V gene, CDR1 is LNHNV and CDR2 is YYDKDF (reference sequence). V was clipped by 3 bases and J by 0 bases; unmatched bases: 13. In nucleotides, the CDR3 is TGTGCCACCAGCAGCGAACAGGGGACCCTAACTGCAACTAATGAAAAACTGTTTTTT. This sequence encodes CATSSEQGTLTATNEKLFF.

V is TRBV6-5 and J is TRBJ1-6; D may be TRBD1 (5 bases). Trimming stripped 6 bases from V and 15 bases from J, with 24 bases between. CDR3 length: 15 amino acids. The germline V gene has CDR1 MNHEY and CDR2 SVGAGI. The CDR3 bases are TGTGCCAGCAGCCCCGGGGCAGGGAGGGGAGATCACCTCCACTTT. As protein: CASSPGAGRGDHLHF.

This clone was observed a handful of times. The rearrangement joins TRBV29-1 to TRBJ1-1; TRBD1 agrees at 7 bases. This CDR3 spans 14 amino acids. J lost 0 bases, V lost 1 base, and 2 bases had no gene match. CDR1 and CDR2 from the germline V gene are SQVTM and ANQGSEA. In DNA, the CDR3 is TGCAGCGTTGAAGGGCAGGGGGTGAACACTGAAGCTTTCTTT. This sequence encodes CSVEGQGVNTEAFF.

This chain links TRBV6-5 with TRBJ1-5, with D hard to call. The CDR3 runs to 16 residues. Germline V gene sequence: CDR1 MNHEY, CDR2 SVGAGI. Between the trimmed V and J ends, which lost 0 bases and 1 base, there was a span of 10 bases. CDR3 in amino acids: CASSYSYRLSNQPQHF. Here the CDR3 DNA reads TGTGCCAGCAGTTACTCCTACAGACTAAGCAATCAGCCCCAGCATTTT.

This chain joins TRBV5-1 and TRBJ2-3, with 11 bases matching TRBD2. The V gene's germline CDR1 is SGHRS and CDR2 YFSETQ. The V gene end was trimmed by 4 bases and the J gene end by 4 bases; junction bases not matched to a gene: 5. CDR3 size: 15 residues. The DNA of the CDR3 is TGCGCCAGCAGCCTTAGCGGGGGGGCCCCAGATACGCAGTATTTT. It is translated as CASSLSGGAPDTQYF.

V usage is TRBV4-1 and J usage is TRBJ1-4; the D gene is possibly TRBD1 (5 bases). Germline V CDR1 and CDR2: MGHRA, YSYEKL. The CDR3 covers 15 residues. V lost 0 bases, J lost 5 bases, and 10 bases lay in between. This chain's CDR3 is CASSQEGGGNEKLFF. The CDR3 nucleotides are TGCGCCAGCAGCCAAGAGGGGGGTGGCAATGAAAAACTGTTTTTT.

V is TRBV28 and J is TRBJ1-2, with D uncertain. The CDR3 contains 11 residues. The V gene's germline CDR1 is MDHEN and CDR2 SYDVKM. V lost 7 bases, J lost 11 bases, and 14 bases lay in between. DNA of the CDR3: TGTGCCAGCATTGAGGGAGTTGGATACACCTTC. This encodes CASIEGVGYTF.

The rearrangement links TRBV5-1 to TRBJ2-1; D gene uncertain. V gave up 0 bases and J gave up 5 bases, with 6 bases separating them. The germline V gene has CDR1 SGHRS and CDR2 YFSETQ. The CDR3 has 13 residues. The DNA of the CDR3 is TGCGCCAGCAGCTTGGCGGGTGACAATGAGCAGTTCTTC. It yields the protein CASSLAGDNEQFF.

V and J are TRBV30 and TRBJ2-1; possible D gene TRBD2, 5 bases. The length of the CDR3 is 12 residues. Trimming shortened V by 5 bases and J by 9 bases, and 14 bases separated the two germline ends. Germline assignment: CDR1 GTSNPN and CDR2 SVGIG (reference sequence). The CDR3 reads CAWGRVWGEQFF. The CDR3 DNA sequence: TGTGCCTGGGGGAGAGTCTGGGGTGAGCAGTTCTTC.

The chain recombines TRBV6-5 with TRBJ1-4; D remains unclear. CDR3 length equals 14 residues. The V end lost 5 bases, the J end lost 2 bases, and 9 bases lay between the germline ends. Germline loops: CDR1 MNHEY, CDR2 SVGAGI. The CDR3 region is CASSKQTTNEKLFF. The CDR3 coding sequence is TGTGCCAGCAGTAAACAGACGACTAATGAAAAACTGTTTTTT.

This chain links TRBV5-1 with TRBJ2-5; no clear D gene. V gave up 4 bases and J gave up 5 bases, with 9 bases separating them. CDR1 and CDR2 (germline): SGHRS, YFSETQ. The CDR3 runs to 12 residues. CDR3 sequence reads: CASSIPPETQYF. CDR3 DNA: TGCGCCAGCAGCATCCCCCCGGAGACCCAGTACTTC.

The chain uses TRBV6-1 and TRBJ2-7, with 8 bases that match TRBD2. Losses at the gene ends were 7 bases for V and 2 bases for J; bases not matched to a gene: 7. CDR3 length: 14 residues. Germline V gene lookup returns CDR1 MNHNS and CDR2 SASEGT. The CDR3: CASISGGGPYEQYF. CDR3 coding DNA: TGTGCCAGCATATCCGGGGGGGGTCCCTACGAGCAGTACTTC.

This clone was recorded once. V usage is TRBV7-9 and J usage is TRBJ1-2, with 9 bases identical to TRBD1. CDR3 length equals 15 residues. Trimming took 5 bases from V and 8 from J; bases not matched to a gene: 12. In germline, CDR1 is SEHNR, CDR2 FQNEAQ (reference sequence). This chain's CDR3 is CASSPMGQGLYGYTF. The DNA of the CDR3 is TGTGCCAGCAGCCCCATGGGACAGGGTTTGTACGGCTACACCTTC.

The chain joins TRBV6-1 to TRBJ1-5, with TRBD1 identical over 9 bases. Germline CDR1 and CDR2: MNHNS and SASEGT. Trimming took 6 bases from V and 6 from J; bases not matched to a gene: 9. CDR3 length equals 15 residues. The CDR3: CASRDRDRAVQPQHF. CDR3 DNA sequence: TGTGCCAGCAGAGACAGGGACAGGGCGGTTCAGCCCCAGCATTTT.

The chain couples TRBV6-5 to TRBJ1-1, with 8 bases fitting TRBD1. In germline, CDR1 is MNHEY, CDR2 SVGAGI. There are 15 residues in the CDR3. V gave up 7 bases and J gave up 0 bases; unmatched junction bases: 7. As DNA, the CDR3 is TGTGCCAGCATTAACACAGGGGGAGTGAACACTGAAGCTTTCTTT. Its protein is CASINTGGVNTEAFF.

This chain uses TRBV19 with TRBJ1-5, with a weak D call TRBD1 (5 bases). The germline CDR1 and CDR2 sequences are LNHDA and SQIVND (reference sequence). CDR3 length equals 18 residues. The V end lost 8 bases, the J end lost 1 base, and 24 bases lay between the germline ends. CDR3 in DNA: TGTGCCAGTGCGGCGAGGCGGGGGGAGTCAGGCAGCAATCAGCCCCAGCATTTT. It codes for CASAARRGESGSNQPQHF.

This chain connects TRBV5-1 to TRBJ2-5; D remains ambiguous. Trimming pared 4 bases from V and 3 bases from J, leaving 4 bases between. The CDR3 consists of 11 residues. The germline V gene has CDR1 SGHRS and CDR2 YFSETQ. The CDR3 is CASSVEETQYF. CDR3 nucleotides: TGCGCCAGCAGCGTCGAAGAGACCCAGTACTTC.

The CDR3 region has the DNA TGCGCCAGCAGCTCCGGACAGGGGGCTTATGGCTACACCTTC. Its translation: CASSSGQGAYGYTF. J is TRBJ1-2 and V is TRBV5-1; 11 nucleotides align to TRBD1. CDR1 is SGHRS, CDR2 YFSETQ, per germline. The CDR3 is made up of 14 amino acids. Trimming cost V 3 bases and J 5 bases; bases outside gene matches: 3.

The chain joins TRBV4-2 to TRBJ2-7; 8 nucleotides match TRBD1. Per the germline V gene, CDR1 is LGHNA and CDR2 is YNFKEQ. V was clipped by 0 bases and J by 3 bases; unmatched bases: 13. The CDR3 is 18 residues long. Here the CDR3 reads CASSQESGGGLGYYEQYF. DNA of the CDR3: TGTGCCAGCAGCCAAGAGTCAGGGGGCGGACTCGGATACTACGAGCAGTACTTC.